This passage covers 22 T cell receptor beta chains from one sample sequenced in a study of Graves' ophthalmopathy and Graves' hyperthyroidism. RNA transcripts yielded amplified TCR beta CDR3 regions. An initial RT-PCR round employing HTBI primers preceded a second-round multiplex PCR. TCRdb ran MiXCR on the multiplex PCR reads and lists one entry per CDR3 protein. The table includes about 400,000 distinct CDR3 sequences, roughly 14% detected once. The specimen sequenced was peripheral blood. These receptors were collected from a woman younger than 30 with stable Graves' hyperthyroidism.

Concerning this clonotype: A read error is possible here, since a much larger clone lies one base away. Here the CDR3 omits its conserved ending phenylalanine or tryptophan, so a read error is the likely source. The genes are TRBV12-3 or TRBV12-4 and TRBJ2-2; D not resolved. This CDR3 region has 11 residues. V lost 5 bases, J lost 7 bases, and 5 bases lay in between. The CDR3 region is CASSGVGELFL. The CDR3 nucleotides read TGTGCCAGCAGTGGGGTCGGGGAGCTGTTTTTG.

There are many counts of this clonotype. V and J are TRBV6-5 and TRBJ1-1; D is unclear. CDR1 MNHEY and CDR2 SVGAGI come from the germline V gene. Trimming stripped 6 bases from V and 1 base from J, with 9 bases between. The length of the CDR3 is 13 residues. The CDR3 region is CASRRESNTEAFF. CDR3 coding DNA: TGTGCCAGCAGACGAGAATCGAACACTGAAGCTTTCTTT.

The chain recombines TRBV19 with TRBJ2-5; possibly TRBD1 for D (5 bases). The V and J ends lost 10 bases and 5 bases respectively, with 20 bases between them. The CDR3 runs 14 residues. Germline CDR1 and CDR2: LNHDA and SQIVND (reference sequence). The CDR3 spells CATSDLAGRETQYF. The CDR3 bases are TGTGCCACCAGTGATTTGGCAGGGCGGGAGACCCAGTACTTC.

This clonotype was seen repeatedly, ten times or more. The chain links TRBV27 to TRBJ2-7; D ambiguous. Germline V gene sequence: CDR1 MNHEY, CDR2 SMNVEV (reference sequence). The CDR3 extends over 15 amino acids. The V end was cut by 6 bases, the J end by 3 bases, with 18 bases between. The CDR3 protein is CASSHSGSLYYEQYF. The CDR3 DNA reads TGTGCCAGCAGCCACAGTGGTTCACTCTACTACGAGCAGTACTTC.

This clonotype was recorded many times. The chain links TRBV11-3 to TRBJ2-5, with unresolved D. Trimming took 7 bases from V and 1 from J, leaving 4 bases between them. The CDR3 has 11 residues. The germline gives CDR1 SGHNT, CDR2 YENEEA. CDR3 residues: CASMGQETQYF. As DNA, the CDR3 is TGTGCCAGCATGGGCCAAGAGACCCAGTACTTC.

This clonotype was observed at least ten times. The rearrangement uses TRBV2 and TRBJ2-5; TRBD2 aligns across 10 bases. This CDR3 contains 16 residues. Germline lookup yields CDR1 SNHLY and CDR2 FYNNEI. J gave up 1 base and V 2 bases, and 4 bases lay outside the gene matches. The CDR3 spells CASSELAGEGQETQYF. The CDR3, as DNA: TGTGCCAGCAGTGAACTAGCGGGGGAGGGCCAAGAGACCCAGTACTTC. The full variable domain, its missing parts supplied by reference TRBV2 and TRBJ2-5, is EPEVTQTPSHQVTQMGQEVILRCVPISNHLYFYWYRQILGQKVEFLVSFYNNEISEKSEIFDDQFSVERPDGSNFTLKIRSTKLEDSAMYFCASSELAGEGQETQYFGPGTRLLVL.

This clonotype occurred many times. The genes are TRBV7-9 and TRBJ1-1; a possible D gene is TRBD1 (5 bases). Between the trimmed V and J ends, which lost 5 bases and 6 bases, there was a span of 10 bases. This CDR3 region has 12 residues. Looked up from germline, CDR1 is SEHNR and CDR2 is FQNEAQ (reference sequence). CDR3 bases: TGTGCCAGCAGCCGGGACTACCCTGAAGCTTTCTTT. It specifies CASSRDYPEAFF. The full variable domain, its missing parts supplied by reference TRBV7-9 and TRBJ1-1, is DTGVSQNPRHKITKRGQNVTFRCDPISEHNRLYWYRQTLGQGPEFLTYFQNEAQLEKSRLLSDRFSAERPKGSFSTLEIQRTEQGDSAMYLCASSRDYPEAFFGQGTRLTVV.

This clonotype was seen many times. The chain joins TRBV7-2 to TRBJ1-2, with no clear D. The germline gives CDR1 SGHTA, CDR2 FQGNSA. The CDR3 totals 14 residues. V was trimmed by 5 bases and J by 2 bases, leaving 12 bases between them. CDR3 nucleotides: TGTGCCAGCAGCGCACTTCCCACAAACTATGGCTACACCTTC. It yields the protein CASSALPTNYGYTF.

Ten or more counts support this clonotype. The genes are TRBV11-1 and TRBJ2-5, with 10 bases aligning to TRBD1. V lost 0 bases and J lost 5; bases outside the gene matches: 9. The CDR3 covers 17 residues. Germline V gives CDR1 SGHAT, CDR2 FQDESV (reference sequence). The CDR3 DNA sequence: TGTGCCAGCAGCTTAGCGCACCGGGACAGGGGAGGCGAGACCCAGTACTTC. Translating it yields CASSLAHRDRGGETQYF.

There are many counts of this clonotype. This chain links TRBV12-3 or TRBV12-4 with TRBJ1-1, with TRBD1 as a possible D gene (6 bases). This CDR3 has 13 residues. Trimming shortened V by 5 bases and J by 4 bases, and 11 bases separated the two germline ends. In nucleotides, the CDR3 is TGTGCCAGCAGTCCAAGGGGGTTCACTGAAGCTTTCTTT. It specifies CASSPRGFTEAFF.

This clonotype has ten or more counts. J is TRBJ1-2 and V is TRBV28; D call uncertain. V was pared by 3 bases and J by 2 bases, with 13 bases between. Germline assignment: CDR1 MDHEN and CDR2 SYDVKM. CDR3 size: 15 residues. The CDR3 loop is CASSLGGRPNYGYTF. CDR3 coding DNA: TGTGCCAGCAGTTTGGGAGGGAGGCCAAACTATGGCTACACCTTC.

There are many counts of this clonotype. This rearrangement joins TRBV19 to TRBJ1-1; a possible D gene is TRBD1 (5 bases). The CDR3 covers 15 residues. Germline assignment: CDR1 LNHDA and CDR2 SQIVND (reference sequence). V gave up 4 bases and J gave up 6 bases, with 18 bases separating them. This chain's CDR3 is CASSTSGQVLSEAFF. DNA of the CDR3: TGTGCCAGTAGTACGTCAGGGCAAGTTCTTTCTGAAGCTTTCTTT.

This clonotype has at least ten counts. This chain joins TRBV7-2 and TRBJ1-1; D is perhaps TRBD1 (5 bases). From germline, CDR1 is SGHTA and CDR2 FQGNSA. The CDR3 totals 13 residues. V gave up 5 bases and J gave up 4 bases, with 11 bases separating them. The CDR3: CASSMGGSTEAFF. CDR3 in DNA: TGTGCCAGCAGCATGGGGGGGAGCACTGAAGCTTTCTTT.

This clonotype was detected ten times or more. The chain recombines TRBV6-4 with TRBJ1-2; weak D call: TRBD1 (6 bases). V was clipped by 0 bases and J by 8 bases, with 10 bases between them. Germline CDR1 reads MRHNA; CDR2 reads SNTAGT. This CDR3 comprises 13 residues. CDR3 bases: TGTGCCAGCAGTGACTCTGAGGGGGAAGGCTACACCTTC. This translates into CASSDSEGEGYTF.

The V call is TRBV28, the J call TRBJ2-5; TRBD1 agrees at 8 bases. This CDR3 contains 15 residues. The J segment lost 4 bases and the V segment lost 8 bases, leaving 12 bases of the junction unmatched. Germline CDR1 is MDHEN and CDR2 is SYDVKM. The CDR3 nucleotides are TGTGCCAGCGCGCCGAGGGCAGGGGGCCGAGAGACCCAGTACTTC. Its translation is CASAPRAGGRETQYF.

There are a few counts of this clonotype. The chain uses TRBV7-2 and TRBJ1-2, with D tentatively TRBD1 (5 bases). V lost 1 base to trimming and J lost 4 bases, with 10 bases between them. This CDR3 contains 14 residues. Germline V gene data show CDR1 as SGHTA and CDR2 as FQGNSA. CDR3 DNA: TGTGCCAGCAGCTTAGATTGGGGGACCTATGGCTACACCTTC. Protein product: CASSLDWGTYGYTF.

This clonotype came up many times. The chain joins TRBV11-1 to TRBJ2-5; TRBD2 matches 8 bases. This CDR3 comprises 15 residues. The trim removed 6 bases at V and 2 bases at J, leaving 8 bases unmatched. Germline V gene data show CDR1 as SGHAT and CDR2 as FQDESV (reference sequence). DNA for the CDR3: TGTGCCAGCAGGGACCCCACTAGCGGTCAAGAGACCCAGTACTTC. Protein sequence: CASRDPTSGQETQYF.

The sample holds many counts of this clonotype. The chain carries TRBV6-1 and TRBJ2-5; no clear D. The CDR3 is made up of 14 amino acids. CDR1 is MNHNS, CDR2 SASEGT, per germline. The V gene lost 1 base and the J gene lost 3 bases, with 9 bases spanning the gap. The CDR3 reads CASSEELPEETQYF. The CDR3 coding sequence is TGTGCCAGCAGTGAAGAGCTACCCGAAGAGACCCAGTACTTC.

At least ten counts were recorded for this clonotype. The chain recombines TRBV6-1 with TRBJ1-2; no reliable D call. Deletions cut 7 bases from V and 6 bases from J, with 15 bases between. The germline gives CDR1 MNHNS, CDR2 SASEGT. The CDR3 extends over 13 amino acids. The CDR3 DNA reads TGTGCCAGCAAACGGACGGATAATGATGGCTACACCTTC. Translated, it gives CASKRTDNDGYTF.

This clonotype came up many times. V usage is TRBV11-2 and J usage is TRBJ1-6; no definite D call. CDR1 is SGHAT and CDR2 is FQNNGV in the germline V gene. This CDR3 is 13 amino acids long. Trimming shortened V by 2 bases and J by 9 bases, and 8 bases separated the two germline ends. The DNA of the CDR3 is TGTGCCAGCAGCTTACTCAGCCTTTCACCCCTCCACTTT. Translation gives CASSLLSLSPLHF.

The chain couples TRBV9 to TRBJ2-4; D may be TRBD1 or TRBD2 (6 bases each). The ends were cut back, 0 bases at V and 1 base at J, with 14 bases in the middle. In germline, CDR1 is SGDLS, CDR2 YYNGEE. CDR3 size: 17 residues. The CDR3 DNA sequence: TGTGCCAGCAGCGTAGGAGGGGGAGGTTGGGCCAAAAACATTCAGTACTTC. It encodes CASSVGGGGWAKNIQYF. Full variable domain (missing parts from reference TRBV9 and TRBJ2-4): DSGVTQTPKHLITATGQRVTLRCSPRSGDLSVYWYQQSLDQGLQFLIQYYNGEERAKGNILERFSAQQFPDLHSELNLSSLELGDSALYFCASSVGGGGWAKNIQYFGAGTRLSVL.

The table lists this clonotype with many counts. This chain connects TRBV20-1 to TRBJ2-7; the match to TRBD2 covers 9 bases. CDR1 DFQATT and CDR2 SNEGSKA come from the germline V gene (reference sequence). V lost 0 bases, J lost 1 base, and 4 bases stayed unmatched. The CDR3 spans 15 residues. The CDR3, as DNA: TGCAGTGCTAGAGACCCGGCGGGGGGGTCCTACGAGCAGTACTTC. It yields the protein CSARDPAGGSYEQYF.